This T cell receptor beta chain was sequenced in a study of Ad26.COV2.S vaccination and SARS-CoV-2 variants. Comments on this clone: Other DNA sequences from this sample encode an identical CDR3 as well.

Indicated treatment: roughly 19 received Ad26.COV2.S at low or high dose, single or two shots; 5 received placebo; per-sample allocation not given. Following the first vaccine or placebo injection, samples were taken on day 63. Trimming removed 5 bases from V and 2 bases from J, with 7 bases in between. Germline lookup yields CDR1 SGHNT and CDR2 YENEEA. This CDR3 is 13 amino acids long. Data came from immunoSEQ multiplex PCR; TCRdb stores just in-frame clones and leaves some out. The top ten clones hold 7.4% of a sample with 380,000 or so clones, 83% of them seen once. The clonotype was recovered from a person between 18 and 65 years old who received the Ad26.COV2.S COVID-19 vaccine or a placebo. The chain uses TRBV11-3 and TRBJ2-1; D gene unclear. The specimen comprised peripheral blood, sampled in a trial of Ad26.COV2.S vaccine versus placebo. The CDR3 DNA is TGTGCCAGCAGCCGCCCGCCCTACAATGAGCAGTTCTTC. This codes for CASSRPPYNEQFF.